This T cell receptor (beta chain) was profiled in a study of blood T cell repertoires in COVID-19. Study information: COVID-19 samples collected from the United States, Italy and Spain covered acute and convalescent phases.

Libraries were prepared by immunoSEQ multiplex PCR; TCRdb keeps only in-frame clonotypes and omits some of them. The repertoire holds about 170,000 clones, approximately 91% seen once, with around 5.1% in the top ten. The CDR3 spans 12 residues. V lost 8 bases and J lost 7, with 12 bases in between. CDR1 MDHEN and CDR2 SYDVKM come from the germline V gene. The receptor comes from a man between 18 and 29 years old with COVID-19, enrolled during active disease. The V call is TRBV28, the J call TRBJ2-1; D may be TRBD2 (5 bases). The sequenced sample consisted of peripheral blood. The CDR3 coding sequence is TGTGCCAGCCGGGCGGCGGGTAATGAGCAGTTCTTC. This codes for CASRAAGNEQFF.